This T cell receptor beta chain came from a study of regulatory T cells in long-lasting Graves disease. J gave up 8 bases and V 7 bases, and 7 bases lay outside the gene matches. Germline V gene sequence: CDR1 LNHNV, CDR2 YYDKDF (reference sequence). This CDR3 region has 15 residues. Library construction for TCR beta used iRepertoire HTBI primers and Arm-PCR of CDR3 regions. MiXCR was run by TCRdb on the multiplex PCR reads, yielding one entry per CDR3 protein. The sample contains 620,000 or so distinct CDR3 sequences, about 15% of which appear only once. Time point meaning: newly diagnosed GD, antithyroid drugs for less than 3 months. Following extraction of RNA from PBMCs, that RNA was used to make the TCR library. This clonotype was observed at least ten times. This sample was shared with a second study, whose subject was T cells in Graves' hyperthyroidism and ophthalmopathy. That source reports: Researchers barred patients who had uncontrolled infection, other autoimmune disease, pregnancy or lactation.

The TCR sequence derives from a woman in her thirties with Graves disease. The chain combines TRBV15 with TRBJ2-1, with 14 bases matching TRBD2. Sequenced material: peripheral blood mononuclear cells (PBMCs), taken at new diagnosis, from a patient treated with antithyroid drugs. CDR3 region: CATTSGTSGSYEQFF. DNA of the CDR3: TGTGCCACCACCTCTGGGACTAGCGGGAGCTATGAGCAGTTCTTC.